The subject of this entry is one TCR beta chain. A read error may account for a junction end that differs from germline. Looked up from germline, CDR1 is SGHNT and CDR2 is YYREEE (reference sequence). This CDR3 is built from 13 residues. The sample originates from a study of blood T cell repertoires in COVID-19. Study-level information: The cDNA or gDNA used as material had been derived from T cells, B-cell-depleted T cells, or PBMCs.

Profiled with immunoSEQ multiplex PCR; TCRdb holds only in-frame clones, not every one. The sample has just over 70,000 clones; approximately 90% are singletons. The TCR was taken from a human donor in a cohort sampled during active COVID-19. V and J are TRBV5-4 and TRBJ1-2; D not resolved. The sample consisted of peripheral blood. This chain's CDR3 is CASSLVGDSTGIF. CDR3 coding DNA: TGTGCCAGCAGCTTGGTAGGCGACTCCACTGGAATTTTC.